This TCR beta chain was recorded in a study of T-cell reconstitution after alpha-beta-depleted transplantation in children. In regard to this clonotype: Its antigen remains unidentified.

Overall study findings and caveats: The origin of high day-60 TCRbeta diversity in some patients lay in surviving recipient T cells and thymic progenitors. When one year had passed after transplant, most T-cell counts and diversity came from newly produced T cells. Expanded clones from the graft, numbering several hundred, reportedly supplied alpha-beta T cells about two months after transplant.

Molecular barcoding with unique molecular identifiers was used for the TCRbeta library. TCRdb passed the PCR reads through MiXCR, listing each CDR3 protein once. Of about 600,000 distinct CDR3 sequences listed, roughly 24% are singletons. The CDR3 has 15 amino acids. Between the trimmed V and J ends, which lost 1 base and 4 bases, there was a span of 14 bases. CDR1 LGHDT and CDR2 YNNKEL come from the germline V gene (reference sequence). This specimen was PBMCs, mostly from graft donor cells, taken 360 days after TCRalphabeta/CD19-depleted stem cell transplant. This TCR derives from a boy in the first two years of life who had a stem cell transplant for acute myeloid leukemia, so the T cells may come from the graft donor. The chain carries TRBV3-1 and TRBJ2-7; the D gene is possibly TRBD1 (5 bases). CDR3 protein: CASSQVSTVSYEQYF. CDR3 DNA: TGTGCCAGCAGCCAAGTTTCGACAGTTTCATACGAGCAGTACTTC.